The 3 T cell receptor beta chains in this list originate from one sample, sequenced in a study of blood T cells in healthy people across ages. Together with a sample-barcoded 5' primer, a J-beta primer mix was included in a second PCR lasting about 7 to 11 cycles. TCRdb redid the calling of the 5' RACE reads with MiXCR, one entry per CDR3 protein. The data hold 1.5 million to 2 million distinct CDR3 sequences, with approximately 30% observed a single time. The sample taken for sequencing was blood. The origin of the receptors is a woman aged 25 to 39 in good health.

The chain links TRBV12-3 or TRBV12-4 to TRBJ1-2, with a tentative D call TRBD1 (6 bases). V was clipped by 9 bases and J by 3 bases, with 14 bases between them. The CDR3 is 13 amino acids. CDR3 region: CASSRTGYYGYTF. The CDR3 coding sequence is TGTGCCAGTTCCCGTACAGGGTACTATGGCTACACCTTC.

The chain uses TRBV11-2 and TRBJ2-3, with 8 bases matching TRBD1. CDR3 size: 16 residues. The V and J ends lost 4 bases and 2 bases, in that order; junction bases with no gene match: 8. CDR1 and CDR2 (germline): SGHAT, FQNNGV. The DNA of the CDR3 is TGTGCCAGCAGCTCCTCCATGGACAGGGACACAGATACGCAGTATTTT. Translated, it gives CASSSSMDRDTDTQYF.

This chain connects TRBV29-1 to TRBJ1-2, with 7 bases lining up with TRBD1. The CDR3 is 14 residues long. Trimming removed 4 bases from V and 4 bases from J; junction bases left unmatched: 9. Per germline, CDR1 SQVTM and CDR2 ANQGSEA. CDR3 in amino acids: CSVARTGRVYGYTF. The CDR3 bases are TGCAGCGTTGCCAGGACAGGTCGCGTCTATGGCTACACCTTC.